The sequence of this TCR beta chain was determined in a study of cytomegalovirus exposure and HLA in healthy donors. Study-wide results and caveats: With high specificity and sensitivity, the classifier reportedly diagnosed cytomegalovirus status.

Both 60 Vbeta primers and 13 Jbeta primers went into the PCR. TCRdb's table, derived via immunoSEQ multiplex PCR, lists solely in-frame clones and lacks some. The sample records some 150,000 clones, approximately 75% being singletons. Of note for this clone: The antigen is unknown.

V gave up 3 bases and J gave up 6 bases; unmatched junction bases: 9. This CDR3 contains 15 residues. Germline V gene sequence: CDR1 MGHRA, CDR2 YSYEKL. Sequencing input: PBMCs. The V call is TRBV4-1, the J call TRBJ2-7, with 9 positions matching TRBD1. The TCR was taken from a man aged 25 to 45 in good health and CMV-seropositive. This CDR3 is CASSQGETGGLEQYF. The CDR3 nucleotides are TGCGCCAGCAGCCAGGGAGAGACAGGGGGACTCGAGCAGTACTTC.